This entry lists 16 T cell receptor beta chains sequenced from one sample in a study of blood T cell repertoires in COVID-19. Sequencing used immunoSEQ multiplex PCR; TCRdb keeps in-frame clones, though not all of them. There are tens of thousands of clones in the sample; about 88% occur only once, and over 11% lies in the top ten. Sequenced material: peripheral blood. The receptors stem from a human donor with active COVID-19. The donor label of this sample is uncertain.

V usage is TRBV3-1 (or the pseudogene TRBV3-2) and J usage is TRBJ2-1; D is uncertain. The CDR3 is 12 residues long. With 0 bases removed from V and 9 bases from J, the gap between germline ends came to 6 bases. Per germline, CDR1 LGHDT and CDR2 YNNKEL (reference sequence). CDR3 sequence reads: CASSQDQREQFF. In DNA form, the CDR3 reads TGTGCCAGCAGCCAAGATCAGCGTGAGCAGTTCTTC.

This CDR3 reads CASSLHGTDSGNTIYF. DNA for the CDR3: TGTGCCAGCAGCCTCCATGGGACAGACTCTGGAAACACCATATATTTT. The chain has TRBV6-6 and TRBJ1-3; TRBD1 aligns across 7 bases. Losses at the gene ends were 6 bases for V and 0 bases for J; bases not matched to a gene: 8. This CDR3 has 16 residues. In germline, CDR1 is MNHNY, CDR2 SVGAGI (reference sequence).

V usage is TRBV11-2 and J usage is TRBJ1-5, with 8 bases fitting TRBD1. Trimming removed 3 bases from V and 7 bases from J; junction bases left unmatched: 5. Per the germline V gene, CDR1 is SGHAT and CDR2 is FQNNGV. The CDR3 length is 14 residues. In DNA, the CDR3 is TGTGCCAGCAGCTTCGGACAGGGATGGCAGCCCCAGCATTTT. Amino acids: CASSFGQGWQPQHF.

The chain combines TRBV4-1 with TRBJ2-5; 8 nucleotides line up with TRBD1. CDR1 and CDR2 (germline): MGHRA, YSYEKL. The trim removed 1 base at V and 5 bases at J, leaving 9 bases unmatched. This CDR3 spans 16 amino acids. As DNA, the CDR3 is TGCGCCAGCAGCCAAGGACGTTCAGGGGGCGCGGAGACCCAGTACTTC. Its protein product is CASSQGRSGGAETQYF.

This sequence joins TRBV5-1 and TRBJ2-5, with TRBD1 identical over 7 bases. The CDR3 has 15 amino acids. The V gene end was trimmed by 0 bases and the J gene end by 1 base; junction bases not matched to a gene: 3. Germline loops: CDR1 SGHRS, CDR2 YFSETQ. This CDR3 is CASSLGTGPQETQYF. The CDR3 DNA reads as TGCGCCAGCAGCTTGGGGACAGGACCCCAAGAGACCCAGTACTTC.

This clone has a handful of counts. The gene calls are TRBV5-6 and TRBJ2-7, with a tentative D call TRBD1 (5 bases). Trimming took off 4 bases at V and 10 bases at J, with 15 bases between the two ends. This CDR3 has 12 residues. Per the germline V gene, CDR1 is SGHDT and CDR2 is YYEEEE. The CDR3 DNA reads TGTGCCAGCAGCGCCGGACATTTGGGACAGTACTTC. It codes for CASSAGHLGQYF.

The chain combines TRBV5-4 with TRBJ2-7; 8 bases fit TRBD1. Losses at the gene ends were 6 bases for V and 6 bases for J; bases not matched to a gene: 14. Germline V gene lookup returns CDR1 SGHNT and CDR2 YYREEE (reference sequence). This CDR3 is 15 amino acids long. DNA for the CDR3: TGTGCCAGCACTTTGGTGCAGGGGGCTCACAGCGAGCAGTACTTC. Translating it yields CASTLVQGAHSEQYF.

V usage is TRBV7-2 and J usage is TRBJ2-2; no clear D gene. This CDR3 has 14 residues. Germline-derived CDR1 and CDR2 are SGHTA and FQGNSA. Trimming cost V 6 bases and J 0 bases, with 8 bases left between them. DNA of the CDR3: TGTGCCAGCAGACTAACGGCGAACACCGGGGAGCTGTTTTTT. This sequence encodes CASRLTANTGELFF.

The chain has TRBV9 and TRBJ2-6; possibly TRBD1 for D (6 bases). CDR1 SGDLS and CDR2 YYNGEE come from the germline V gene. V was shortened by 3 bases and J by 2 bases, with 6 bases between the two germline ends. This CDR3 has 14 amino acids. DNA of the CDR3: TGTGCCAGCAGCGACAGGGCTGGGGCCAACGTCCTGACTTTC. This sequence encodes CASSDRAGANVLTF.

The chain uses TRBV9 and TRBJ2-5; 13 bases agree with TRBD2. This CDR3 spans 16 amino acids. The J segment lost 5 bases and the V segment lost 4 bases, leaving 8 bases of the junction unmatched. CDR1 SGDLS and CDR2 YYNGEE come from the germline V gene. The CDR3 DNA reads as TGTGCCAGCAGCCCGCGACTAGCGGGGGGCCGCGAGACCCAGTACTTC. It encodes CASSPRLAGGRETQYF.

This chain uses TRBV29-1 with TRBJ1-2; 7 bases match TRBD1. This CDR3 has 13 amino acids. Germline V gives CDR1 SQVTM, CDR2 ANQGSEA. The trim removed 4 bases at V and 4 bases at J, leaving 6 bases unmatched. The CDR3 protein is CSVGGGAGYGYTF. CDR3 bases: TGCAGCGTTGGAGGGGGCGCAGGCTATGGCTACACCTTC.

The chain joins TRBV11-3 to TRBJ2-2; 12 nucleotides match TRBD2. The junction had 7 bases not matched to a gene; V was cut back by 5 bases and J by 6 bases. The CDR3 has 16 residues. Germline assignment: CDR1 SGHNT and CDR2 YENEEA. The CDR3 DNA follows: TGTGCCAGCAGCCAGACTAGCGGGGGAATTCCCGGGGAGCTGTTTTTT. Translating it yields CASSQTSGGIPGELFF.

The rearrangement uses TRBV7-9 and TRBJ2-3; D possibly corresponds to TRBD1 (6 bases). The CDR3 contains 16 residues. Trimming took 4 bases from V and 4 from J, leaving 18 bases between them. Per germline, CDR1 SEHNR and CDR2 FQNEAQ (reference sequence). CDR3 protein: CASSSKPGARADTQYF. The CDR3, as DNA: TGTGCCAGCAGCTCTAAGCCAGGGGCTAGGGCAGATACGCAGTATTTT.

The chain has TRBV7-3 and TRBJ2-7; 9 positions agree with TRBD1. The CDR3 loop spans 15 amino acids. Per germline, CDR1 SGHTA and CDR2 FQGTGA. Trimming removed 1 base from V and 3 bases from J; junction bases left unmatched: 4. The CDR3 region has the DNA TGTGCCAGCAGCTTAATAGGACAGGGGAACTACGAGCAGTACTTC. Its protein is CASSLIGQGNYEQYF.

This chain links TRBV27 with TRBJ2-7; D is ambiguous. CDR3 size: 15 residues. Trimming shortened V by 6 bases and J by 1 base, and 16 bases separated the two germline ends. CDR1 and CDR2 from the germline V gene are MNHEY and SMNVEV (reference sequence). CDR3 sequence reads: CASSRDSRPSYEQYF. CDR3 sequence (DNA): TGTGCCAGCAGCCGTGACTCTCGGCCTTCCTACGAGCAGTACTTC.

V and J are TRBV19 and TRBJ1-1; the match to TRBD1 covers 8 bases. The ends lost 10 bases at V and 1 base at J; junction bases unmatched: 17. The CDR3 runs to 17 residues. Germline CDR1 is LNHDA and CDR2 is SQIVND (reference sequence). CDR3 sequence (DNA): TGTGCCACTCTTCTTGTCCCCAGGACAGGGACGAACACTGAAGCTTTCTTT. Its protein product is CATLLVPRTGTNTEAFF.